This is a list of T cell receptor beta chains from one sample in a study of T cells in localized non-small cell lung cancer. Clones were sequenced by immunoSEQ multiplex PCR, and TCRdb holds only the in-frame ones, with some missing. Among around 4,000 clones listed, 20% to 25% were seen once. The sample was lung tumor tissue, taken before any cancer treatment. The receptors here all came from a female donor of 60 years or more with stage I lung adenocarcinoma. Each CDR3 is given with its conserved first and last residue. Fields, in order: J gene, V gene, clone size, D gene, CDR3 DNA, CDR3 protein. A D gene is named only where the DNA matches it firmly. Rows give clone size only sometimes, using once, few, many, or a class for an expanded clone.

J gene: TRBJ2-2
V gene: TRBV12-5
clone size: .
D gene: .
CDR3 DNA: TGTGCTAGTGCTCAGGGGTCAGAGACCGGGGAGCTGTTTTTT
CDR3 protein: CASAQGSETGELFF

J gene: TRBJ2-1
V gene: TRBV9
clone size: .
D gene: .
CDR3 DNA: TGTGCCAGCAGCGTAATAGTGAGCAATGAGCAGTTCTTC
CDR3 protein: CASSVIVSNEQFF

J gene: TRBJ1-6
V gene: TRBV19
clone size: medium-sized
D gene: TRBD1
CDR3 DNA: TGTGCCAGTAGTATCCAGGGGGCGGAATCACCCCTCCACTTT
CDR3 protein: CASSIQGAESPLHF

J gene: TRBJ1-2
V gene: TRBV9
clone size: medium-sized
D gene: .
CDR3 DNA: TGTGCCAGCAGCCCAAGGGGGGACTATGGCTACACCTTC
CDR3 protein: CASSPRGDYGYTF

J gene: TRBJ2-1
V gene: TRBV5-1
clone size: .
D gene: .
CDR3 DNA: TGCGCCAGCAGCTTGGGTCTTGTGGGAAGTCCCAATGAGCAGTTCTTC
CDR3 protein: CASSLGLVGSPNEQFF

J gene: TRBJ2-3
V gene: TRBV29-1
clone size: few
D gene: TRBD2
CDR3 DNA: TGCAGCGTGGCCTCCTCTAGCGGGAGTAGGACAGATACGCAGTATTTT
CDR3 protein: CSVASSSGSRTDTQYF

J gene: TRBJ2-1
V gene: TRBV11-3
clone size: few
D gene: TRBD2
CDR3 DNA: TGTGCCAGCAGCCTGGGACTAGCGGGAGTAGGCTTCTACAATGAGCAGTTCTTC
CDR3 protein: CASSLGLAGVGFYNEQFF

J gene: TRBJ2-1
V gene: TRBV28
clone size: few
D gene: TRBD2
CDR3 DNA: TGTGCCAGCAGTCTCAGCGGGAGGGATCCCAGGAATGAGCAGTTCTTC
CDR3 protein: CASSLSGRDPRNEQFF

J gene: TRBJ2-5
V gene: TRBV11-3
clone size: .
D gene: .
CDR3 DNA: TGTGCCAGCAGCTCCGGGCAGTTCGGGGCGGTGTACCAAGAGACCCAGTACTTC
CDR3 protein: CASSSGQFGAVYQETQYF

J gene: TRBJ1-2
V gene: TRBV5-1
clone size: few
D gene: TRBD1
CDR3 DNA: TGCGCCAGCAGCCGCGACAGGGGTGCCTATGGCTACACCTTC
CDR3 protein: CASSRDRGAYGYTF

J gene: TRBJ2-7
V gene: TRBV28
clone size: .
D gene: .
CDR3 DNA: TGTGCCAGCAGTCCAAATCCGGGGATTTACGAGCAGTACTTC
CDR3 protein: CASSPNPGIYEQYF

J gene: TRBJ1-6
V gene: TRBV5-1
clone size: .
D gene: .
CDR3 DNA: TGCGCCAGCAGAATTCAGGGATCTAATTCACCCCTCCACTTT
CDR3 protein: CASRIQGSNSPLHF

J gene: TRBJ2-3
V gene: TRBV29-1
clone size: .
D gene: .
CDR3 DNA: TGCAGCGTTCGGCAGGGTAACCCCACAGATACGCAGTATTTT
CDR3 protein: CSVRQGNPTDTQYF

J gene: TRBJ2-3
V gene: TRBV18
clone size: .
D gene: TRBD2
CDR3 DNA: TGTGCCAGCTCATTAGCGGGGAGTGACACAGATACGCAGTATTTT
CDR3 protein: CASSLAGSDTDTQYF

J gene: TRBJ1-5
V gene: TRBV29-1
clone size: .
D gene: .
CDR3 DNA: TGCAGCGTCCGAGTTGGTTTGAATAGCAATCAGCCCCAGCATTTT
CDR3 protein: CSVRVGLNSNQPQHF

J gene: TRBJ2-3
V gene: TRBV11-3
clone size: .
D gene: TRBD2
CDR3 DNA: TGTGCCAGCAGCTTAGGGCTAGCGGGGGGGCCGACAGATACGCAGTATTTT
CDR3 protein: CASSLGLAGGPTDTQYF

J gene: TRBJ2-3
V gene: TRBV9
clone size: .
D gene: TRBD2
CDR3 DNA: TGTGCCAGCAGCCCCCCGACTAGCGGGGGCACAGATACGCAGTATTTT
CDR3 protein: CASSPPTSGGTDTQYF

J gene: TRBJ2-3
V gene: TRBV6-8
clone size: few
D gene: .
CDR3 DNA: TGTGCCAGCAGTGACTCTGCAGGGACCACGCAGTATTTT
CDR3 protein: CASSDSAGTTQYF

J gene: TRBJ2-7
V gene: TRBV6-8
clone size: .
D gene: .
CDR3 DNA: TGTGCCAGCAGTTCCACTATCTTCGGGACGGCTTACGAGCAGTACTTC
CDR3 protein: CASSSTIFGTAYEQYF

J gene: TRBJ1-1
V gene: TRBV11-3
clone size: medium-sized
D gene: .
CDR3 DNA: TGTGCCAGCAGCCCCCCCGCGGGGAGGGACACTGAAGCTTTCTTT
CDR3 protein: CASSPPAGRDTEAFF

J gene: TRBJ1-2
V gene: TRBV19
clone size: few
D gene: TRBD1
CDR3 DNA: TGTGCCAGTAGTGCTCCAAACAGGGGGCAAGATGGCTACACCTTC
CDR3 protein: CASSAPNRGQDGYTF

J gene: TRBJ2-7
V gene: TRBV11-3
clone size: .
D gene: TRBD1
CDR3 DNA: TGTGCCAGCAGCGCCTACACCGGGACAGGGACGCACGAGCAGTACTTC
CDR3 protein: CASSAYTGTGTHEQYF

J gene: TRBJ1-1
V gene: TRBV19
clone size: large
D gene: .
CDR3 DNA: TGTGCCAGTACCCGAGATGAGGGTAGGAACACTGAAGCTTTCTTT
CDR3 protein: CASTRDEGRNTEAFF

J gene: TRBJ2-1
V gene: TRBV2
clone size: few
D gene: .
CDR3 DNA: TGTGCCAGCAGTGAAGCGCGTTGGGGGCAACAGTTCTTC
CDR3 protein: CASSEARWGQQFF

J gene: TRBJ2-2
V gene: TRBV28
clone size: .
D gene: TRBD1
CDR3 DNA: TGTGCCAGCATCCCCACCGGGACAGGGGACACCGGGGAGCTGTTTTTT
CDR3 protein: CASIPTGTGDTGELFF

J gene: TRBJ1-5
V gene: TRBV7-5
clone size: few
D gene: .
CDR3 DNA: TGTGCCAGCAGCCCGGACAGGGGGGGTCAGCCCCAGCATTTT
CDR3 protein: CASSPDRGGQPQHF

J gene: TRBJ2-3
V gene: TRBV19
clone size: .
D gene: .
CDR3 DNA: TGTGCCACTCGAGAAGCGGGCTACACAGATACGCAGTATTTT
CDR3 protein: CATREAGYTDTQYF

J gene: TRBJ2-7
V gene: TRBV30
clone size: .
D gene: .
CDR3 DNA: TGTGCCTGGAGTGGGTTCAGCCACTACGAGCAGTACTTC
CDR3 protein: CAWSGFSHYEQYF

J gene: TRBJ1-2
V gene: TRBV19
clone size: .
D gene: .
CDR3 DNA: TGTGCCAGTAGGAAGAGTTATGGCTACACCTTC
CDR3 protein: CASRKSYGYTF

J gene: TRBJ1-1
V gene: TRBV6-8
clone size: few
D gene: .
CDR3 DNA: TGTGCCAGCAGGACTCTACAGGGTGGCACTGAAGCTTTCTTT
CDR3 protein: CASRTLQGGTEAFF

J gene: TRBJ2-7
V gene: TRBV11-3
clone size: few
D gene: TRBD1
CDR3 DNA: TGTGCCAGCAGCTACACAGGGGGCGGCTACGAGCAGTACTTC
CDR3 protein: CASSYTGGGYEQYF